The clone carrying this T cell receptor (beta chain) is medium-sized within its sample. The entry originates in a study of blood T cell repertoires in COVID-19. Whole-study context: Spain, Italy and the United States supplied samples that represented acute and convalescent COVID-19. The analysed material was cDNA or gDNA that came from T cells, B-cell-depleted T cells, or PBMCs.

Per germline, CDR1 SGHRS and CDR2 YFSETQ. The V gene end was trimmed by 1 base and the J gene end by 1 base; junction bases not matched to a gene: 3. The CDR3 runs 15 residues. As processed by the authors: Amplifying reference gene primers gave estimates of nucleated cell counts. The protocol was immunoSEQ multiplex PCR, while the TCRdb copy is restricted to in-frame clones and leaves out a portion. The V and J calls and clone size were taken over from that table, and D and trimming were inferred from the DNA. In the table there are almost 70,000 clones, about nine tenths of which are singletons. The receptor was isolated from a woman in her 70s with acute or convalescent COVID-19. The V call is TRBV5-1, the J call TRBJ1-1; 8 bases match TRBD1. The sample comprised peripheral blood. The CDR3 protein is CASSLKGTGNTEAFF. The CDR3 nucleotides are TGCGCCAGCAGCTTGAAGGGGACAGGGAACACTGAAGCTTTCTTT.